This paragraph covers one TCR beta chain sequence. PCR involved 60 Vbeta and 13 Jbeta primers. Assay used: immunoSEQ multiplex PCR; TCRdb lists only in-frame clones, some missing. Here the sample table reports some 76,000 clones. The data belong to a study of cytomegalovirus exposure and HLA in healthy donors. This TCR derives from a man in his forties or fifties in good health and CMV-seronegative. The source material was PBMCs.

The CDR3 region is CASSESGSGMNTEAFF. The CDR3 nucleotides read TGTGCCAGCAGTGAATCGGGGTCGGGGATGAACACTGAAGCTTTCTTT. The chain employs TRBV25-1 and TRBJ1-1; D ambiguous. V lost 1 base to trimming and J lost 0 bases, with 12 bases between them. There are 16 residues in the CDR3. Germline V gene lookup returns CDR1 MGHDK and CDR2 SYGVNS.